The present entry profiles one T cell receptor beta chain with its context. The source of the sample is a study of blood T cell repertoires in COVID-19. The wider study: Italy, Spain and the United States were the sources of the convalescent and acute COVID-19 samples.

This CDR3 comprises 15 residues. V shed 0 bases and J 6 bases; nucleotides not matched to a gene: 1. Germline V CDR1 and CDR2: LGHNA, YNFKEQ. The authors' processing: By means of reference gene primer amplification, nucleated cell counts were estimated. Profiled with immunoSEQ multiplex PCR; TCRdb holds only in-frame clones, not every one. V and J calls and clone size are those listed in that table; D and trimming were worked out from the DNA. The profile covers about 35,000 clones, with approximately 89% appearing a single time and 2.2% taken by the ten largest. The sequence came from a man between 50 and 59 years old with active COVID-19. Sequencing was performed on peripheral blood. The V and J genes are TRBV4-2 and TRBJ2-1; 11 positions match TRBD2. CDR3 residues: CASSQDSGGANEQFF. DNA for the CDR3: TGTGCCAGCAGCCAAGATAGCGGGGGGGCCAATGAGCAGTTCTTC.